The sequence of this T cell receptor beta chain was determined in a study of control samples from healthy donors and cancer patients. Per the germline V gene, CDR1 is LGHDT and CDR2 is YNNKEL (reference sequence). This CDR3 comprises 14 residues. Trimming removed 4 bases from V and 2 bases from J, with 12 bases in between. TCRdb keeps only in-frame clones here, not all; method: immunoSEQ multiplex PCR. The table includes about 410,000 clones, around 90% detected once. The V and J genes are TRBV3-1 (or the pseudogene TRBV3-2) and TRBJ2-7, with D maybe TRBD1 (5 bases). This clonotype was obtained from a middle-aged man with head and neck cancer. Sequenced input: PBMCs. CDR3 sequence reads: CASSPWATAYEQYF. The CDR3 DNA sequence: TGTGCCAGCAGCCCCTGGGCGACAGCCTACGAGCAGTACTTC.